This TCR beta chain was sequenced for a study of T cell repertoires in cytomegalovirus infection. TCRdb reanalysed the reads using MiXCR and keeps one entry per CDR3 protein. The table has some 600,000 distinct CDR3 sequences, roughly 24% seen once. This clonotype was found many times. Its antigen is currently unknown. Notes on the study in general: HLA-C-restricted CMV-specific TCR beta clonotypes prevailed in the ex vivo response.

V lost 5 bases, J lost 0 bases, and 22 bases stayed unmatched. The CDR3 is made up of 21 amino acids. CDR1 is SEHNR and CDR2 is FQNEAQ in the germline V gene (reference sequence). This sequence was found in a human donor in good health (CMV status not recorded). Some clones in this sample may be carry-over from other donors' samples. Input material: CD8+ T cells from PBMCs. The genes are TRBV7-9 and TRBJ2-4, with 7 bases that match TRBD1. CDR3 residues: CASSPPVGTEPLYLAKNIQYF. CDR3 nucleotides: TGTGCCAGCAGCCCTCCGGTAGGGACAGAACCCTTGTACCTAGCCAAAAACATTCAGTACTTC. The full variable domain, rest sourced from reference TRBV7-9 and TRBJ2-4, is DTGVSQNPRHKITKRGQNVTFRCDPISEHNRLYWYRQTLGQGPEFLTYFQNEAQLEKSRLLSDRFSAERPKGSFSTLEIQRTEQGDSAMYLCASSPPVGTEPLYLAKNIQYFGAGTRLSVL.